This T cell receptor (beta chain) was sequenced during a study of post-analysis software for immune sequencing data. Study-level points and caveats: Patients showed TRBV5-6, TRBV5-1 and TRBV20-1 among roughly 5 TRBV segments more frequent than in controls. The study found significantly lower normalized Chao1 diversity in multiple sclerosis patients than in controls.

Unique-molecular-identifier-tagged TCR beta cDNA libraries were used. T cells numbering roughly 1 to 10 million yielded some 500,000 cDNA molecules. One entry per CDR3 protein results from TCRdb running MiXCR on the PCR reads. Here the sample spans fewer than 550,000 distinct CDR3 sequences, roughly 34% being singletons. Germline V gene data show CDR1 as SQVTM and CDR2 as ANQGSEA. V trimming: 0 bases; J trimming: 2 bases; junction bases outside the gene matches: 4. The CDR3 extends over 15 amino acids. There are a few counts of this clonotype. The antigen is unknown. The J gene is TRBJ2-7, the V gene TRBV29-1; 10 nucleotides line up with TRBD2. Sequencing was done on a sample of blood. The clonotype was recovered from a girl younger than 18 with multiple sclerosis. CDR3 sequence reads: CSVEDLAGVPYEQYF. CDR3 sequence (DNA): TGCAGCGTTGAAGACCTAGCGGGGGTGCCCTACGAGCAGTACTTC.